The present TCR beta chain was sequenced within a study of T cell changes during pregnancy in multiple sclerosis. Repertoires were generated with immunoSEQ multiplex PCR, while TCRdb's copy carries only in-frame clones and drops some. The data contain some 110,000 clones, about 90% of them singletons. V was shortened by 1 base and J by 2 bases, with 20 bases between the two germline ends. The V gene's germline CDR1 is SEHNR and CDR2 FQNEAQ (reference sequence). The CDR3 is 19 amino acids. This specimen consisted of peripheral blood, obtained before pregnancy. The chain carries TRBV7-9 and TRBJ1-4; D may be TRBD1 (6 bases). The clonotype was recovered from a female donor with multiple sclerosis, enrolled in a pregnancy study. CDR3 coding DNA: TGTGCCAGCAGCTTAGGACGGACAGCCGGTTCAAGGACTAATGAAAAACTGTTTTTT. This gives the protein CASSLGRTAGSRTNEKLFF.